This TCR beta chain appears in the sequencing data of a study of blood T cell repertoires in COVID-19. Turning to the study itself: The cDNA or gDNA used as material had been derived from T cells, B-cell-depleted T cells, or PBMCs.

The junction had 6 bases not matched to a gene; V was cut back by 6 bases and J by 5 bases. In germline, CDR1 is SNHLY, CDR2 FYNNEI. The CDR3 length is 14 residues. Authors' processing steps: Amplified reference gene primers provided the basis for estimating nucleated cell counts. Clones were sequenced by immunoSEQ multiplex PCR, and TCRdb holds only the in-frame ones, with some missing. The D gene and trimming were derived from the DNA, and the V and J assignments and clone size from that table. The sample records a few hundred thousand clones, 85% to 90% being singletons. Seattle's cohort entered during active infection and was followed longitudinally.

This TCR came from a woman aged 25 to 45 with COVID-19, enrolled during active disease. The chain combines TRBV2 with TRBJ2-3, with TRBD2 matching over 9 bases. The sample taken for sequencing was peripheral blood. In DNA, the CDR3 is TGTGCCAGCAGCGCGGGAGGGGTCCAAGATACGCAGTATTTT. Its protein product is CASSAGGVQDTQYF.